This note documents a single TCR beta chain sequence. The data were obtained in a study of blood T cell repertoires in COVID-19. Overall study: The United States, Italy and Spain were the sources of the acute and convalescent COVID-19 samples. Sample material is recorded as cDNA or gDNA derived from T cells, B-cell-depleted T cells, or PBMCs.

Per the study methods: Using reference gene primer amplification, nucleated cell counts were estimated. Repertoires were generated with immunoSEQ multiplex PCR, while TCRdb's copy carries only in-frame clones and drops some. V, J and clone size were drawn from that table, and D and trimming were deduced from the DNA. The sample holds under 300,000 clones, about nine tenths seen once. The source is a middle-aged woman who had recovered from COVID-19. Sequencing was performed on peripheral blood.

CDR3: CASSSGQAYTPLEQYF. DNA for the CDR3: TGCGCCAGCAGCTCAGGACAGGCCTACACCCCTCTCGAGCAGTACTTC. V and J are TRBV5-1 and TRBJ2-7, with 7 bases matching TRBD1. The CDR3 contains 16 residues. Germline lookup yields CDR1 SGHRS and CDR2 YFSETQ. J was trimmed by 6 bases and V by 3 bases; bases with no gene match: 15.